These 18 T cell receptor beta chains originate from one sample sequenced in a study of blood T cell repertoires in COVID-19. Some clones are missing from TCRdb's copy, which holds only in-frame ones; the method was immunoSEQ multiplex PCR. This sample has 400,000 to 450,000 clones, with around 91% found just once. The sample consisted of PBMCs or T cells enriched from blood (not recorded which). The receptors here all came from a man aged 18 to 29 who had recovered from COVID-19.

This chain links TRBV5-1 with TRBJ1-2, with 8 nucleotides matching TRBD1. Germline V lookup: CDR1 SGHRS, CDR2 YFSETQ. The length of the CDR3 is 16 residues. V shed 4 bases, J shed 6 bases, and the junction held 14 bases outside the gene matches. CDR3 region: CASSPSRDRFRDGYTF. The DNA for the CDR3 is TGCGCCAGCAGCCCGTCCCGGGACAGGTTCCGGGATGGCTACACCTTC.

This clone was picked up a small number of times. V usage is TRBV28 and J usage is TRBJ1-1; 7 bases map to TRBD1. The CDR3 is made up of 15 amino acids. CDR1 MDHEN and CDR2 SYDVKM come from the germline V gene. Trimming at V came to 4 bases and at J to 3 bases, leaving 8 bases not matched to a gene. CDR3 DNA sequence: TGTGCCAGCAGTTCACAGGGGTGGTTTGACACTGAAGCTTTCTTT. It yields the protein CASSSQGWFDTEAFF.

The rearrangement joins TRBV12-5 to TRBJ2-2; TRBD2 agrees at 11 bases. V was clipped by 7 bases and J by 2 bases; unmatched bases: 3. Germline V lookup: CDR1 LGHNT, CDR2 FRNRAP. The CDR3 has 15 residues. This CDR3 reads CASARLAGNTGELFF. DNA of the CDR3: TGTGCTAGTGCCAGACTAGCGGGAAACACCGGGGAGCTGTTTTTT.

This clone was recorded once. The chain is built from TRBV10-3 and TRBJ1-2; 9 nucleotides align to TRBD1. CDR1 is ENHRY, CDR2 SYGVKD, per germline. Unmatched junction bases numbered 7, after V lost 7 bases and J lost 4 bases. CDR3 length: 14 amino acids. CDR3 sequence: CAITSGTGPYGYTF. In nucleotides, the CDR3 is TGTGCCATCACCTCCGGGACAGGGCCCTATGGCTACACCTTC.

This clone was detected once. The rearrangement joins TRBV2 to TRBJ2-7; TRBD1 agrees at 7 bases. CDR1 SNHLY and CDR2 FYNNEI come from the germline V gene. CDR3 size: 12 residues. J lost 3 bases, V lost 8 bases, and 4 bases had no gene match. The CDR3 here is CASATGRYEQYF. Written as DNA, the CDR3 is TGTGCCAGCGCGACAGGGCGCTACGAGCAGTACTTC.

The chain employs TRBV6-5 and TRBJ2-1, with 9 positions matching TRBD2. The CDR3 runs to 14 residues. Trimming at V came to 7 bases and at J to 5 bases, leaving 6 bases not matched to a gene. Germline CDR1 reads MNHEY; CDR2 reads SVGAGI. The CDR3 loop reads CASTLLAGNNEQFF. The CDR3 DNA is TGTGCCAGCACTCTACTAGCGGGCAACAATGAGCAGTTCTTC.

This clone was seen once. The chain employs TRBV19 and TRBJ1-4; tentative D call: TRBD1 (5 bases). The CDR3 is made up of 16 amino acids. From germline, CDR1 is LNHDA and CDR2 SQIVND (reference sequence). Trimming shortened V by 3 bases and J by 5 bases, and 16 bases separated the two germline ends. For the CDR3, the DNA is TGTGCCAGTAGTATCAGGGTGGGGGGAAAAAATGAAAAACTGTTTTTT. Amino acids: CASSIRVGGKNEKLFF.

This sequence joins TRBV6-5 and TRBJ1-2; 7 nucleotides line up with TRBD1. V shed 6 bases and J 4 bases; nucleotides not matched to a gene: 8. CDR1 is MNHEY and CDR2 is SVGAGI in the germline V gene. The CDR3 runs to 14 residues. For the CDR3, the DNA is TGTGCCAGCAGCGCCAGGGGGGAGAGCTATGGCTACACCTTC. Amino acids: CASSARGESYGYTF.

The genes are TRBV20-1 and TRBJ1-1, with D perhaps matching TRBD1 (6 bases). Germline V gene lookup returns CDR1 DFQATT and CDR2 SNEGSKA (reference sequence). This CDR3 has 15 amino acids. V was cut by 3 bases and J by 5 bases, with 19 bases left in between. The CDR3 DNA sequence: TGCAGTGCTAGTCAGGGGACGACAGGCTTTACTGAAGCTTTCTTT. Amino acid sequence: CSASQGTTGFTEAFF.

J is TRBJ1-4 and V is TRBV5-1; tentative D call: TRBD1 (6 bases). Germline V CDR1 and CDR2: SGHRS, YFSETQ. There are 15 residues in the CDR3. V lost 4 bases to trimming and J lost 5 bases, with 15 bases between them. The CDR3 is CASSNNRASNEKLFF. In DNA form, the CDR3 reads TGCGCCAGCAGCAACAACAGGGCCTCCAATGAAAAACTGTTTTTT. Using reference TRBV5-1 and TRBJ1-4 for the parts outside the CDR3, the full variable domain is KAGVTQTPRYLIKTRGQQVTLSCSPISGHRSVSWYQQTPGQGLQFLFEYFSETQRNKGNFPGRFSGRQFSNSRSEMNVSTLELGDSALYLCASSNNRASNEKLFFGSGTQLSVL.

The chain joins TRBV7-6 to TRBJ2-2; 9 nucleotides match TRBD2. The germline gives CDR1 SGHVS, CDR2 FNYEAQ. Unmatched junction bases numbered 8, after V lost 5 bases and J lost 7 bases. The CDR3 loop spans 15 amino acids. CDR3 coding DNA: TGTGCCAGCAGCCTTCTAGCGGGGAGGGGCGGGGAGCTGTTTTTT. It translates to CASSLLAGRGGELFF.

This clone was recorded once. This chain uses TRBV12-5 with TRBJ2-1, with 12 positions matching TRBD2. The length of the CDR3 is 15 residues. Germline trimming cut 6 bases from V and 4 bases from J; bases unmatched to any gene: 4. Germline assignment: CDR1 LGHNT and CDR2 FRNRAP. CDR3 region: CASGLGTSGYNEQFF. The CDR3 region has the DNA TGTGCTAGTGGCCTGGGGACTAGCGGGTACAATGAGCAGTTCTTC.

Written as DNA, the CDR3 is TGCGCCAGCAGCCCAAATGCAGACAGGCCCTATGGCTACACCTTC. Protein product: CASSPNADRPYGYTF. V is TRBV5-1 and J is TRBJ1-2, with D possibly TRBD1 on 6 matching bases. The CDR3 has 15 residues. CDR1 SGHRS and CDR2 YFSETQ come from the germline V gene. V was shortened by 4 bases and J by 4 bases, with 17 bases between the two germline ends.

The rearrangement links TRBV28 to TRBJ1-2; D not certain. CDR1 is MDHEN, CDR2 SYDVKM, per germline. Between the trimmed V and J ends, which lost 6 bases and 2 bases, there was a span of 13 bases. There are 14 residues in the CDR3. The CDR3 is CASRRGTGNYGYTF. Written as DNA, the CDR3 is TGTGCCAGCAGGCGTGGAACGGGAAACTATGGCTACACCTTC.

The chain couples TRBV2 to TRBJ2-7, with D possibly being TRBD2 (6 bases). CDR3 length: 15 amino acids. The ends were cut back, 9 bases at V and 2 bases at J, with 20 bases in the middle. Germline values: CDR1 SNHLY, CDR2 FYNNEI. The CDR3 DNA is TGTGCCAGTTCCGCCCCCGGGGGAGTTCCCTACGAGCAGTACTTC. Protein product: CASSAPGGVPYEQYF.

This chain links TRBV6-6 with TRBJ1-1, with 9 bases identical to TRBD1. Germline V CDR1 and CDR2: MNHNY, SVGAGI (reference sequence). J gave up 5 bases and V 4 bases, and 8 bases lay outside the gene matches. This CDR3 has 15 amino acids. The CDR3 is CASSFIQGARTEAFF. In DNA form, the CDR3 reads TGTGCCAGCAGTTTCATACAGGGGGCTCGGACTGAAGCTTTCTTT.

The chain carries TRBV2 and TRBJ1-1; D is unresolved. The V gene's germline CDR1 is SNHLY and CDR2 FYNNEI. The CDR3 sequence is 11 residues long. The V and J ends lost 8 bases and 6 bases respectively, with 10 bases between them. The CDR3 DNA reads TGTGCCAGCGAGAAGGCGGCTGAAGCTTTCTTT. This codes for CASEKAAEAFF.

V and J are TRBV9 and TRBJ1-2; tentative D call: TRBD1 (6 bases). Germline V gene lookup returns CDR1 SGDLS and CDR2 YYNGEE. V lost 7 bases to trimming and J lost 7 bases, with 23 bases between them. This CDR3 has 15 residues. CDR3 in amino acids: CASQTWTGGGSGYTF. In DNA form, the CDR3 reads TGTGCCAGCCAAACCTGGACGGGGGGCGGGAGTGGCTACACCTTC.